The 14 T cell receptor beta chains in this list originate from one sample, sequenced in a study of TIL therapy for anti-PD-1-resistant metastatic lung cancer. This was the immunoSEQ v3 assay. The method was immunoSEQ multiplex PCR; TCRdb's version includes in-frame clones alone and lacks a portion of them. The sample carries roughly 20,000 clones, about 79% recorded once. Time point reported: pre-treatment sample, taken before nivolumab and TIL therapy. Specimen: blood, collected at baseline. Receptors were obtained from a person aged 25-85 years with non-small cell lung cancer.

The V call is TRBV19, the J call TRBJ2-1, with TRBD2 as a possible D gene (5 bases). The V end was cut by 3 bases, the J end by 0 bases, with 9 bases between. The germline CDR1 and CDR2 sequences are LNHDA and SQIVND (reference sequence). There are 15 residues in the CDR3. Here the CDR3 DNA reads TGTGCCAGTAGTATTGAGGGCAGCTCCTACAATGAGCAGTTCTTC. Its translation: CASSIEGSSYNEQFF.

The V and J genes are TRBV27 and TRBJ1-6; 8 bases fit TRBD1. Germline CDR1 MNHEY, CDR2 SMNVEV (reference sequence). V was pared by 0 bases and J by 8 bases, with 6 bases of the junction left unmatched. This CDR3 has 16 amino acids. The CDR3 sequence is CASSLSIGQGYSPLHF. In DNA, the CDR3 is TGTGCCAGCAGTTTATCGATAGGACAGGGTTATTCACCCCTCCACTTT.

The CDR3 DNA reads TGTGCCAGCAGCTTAGTGCGGGGGGGAGCAGATACGCAGTATTTT. This sequence encodes CASSLVRGGADTQYF. This sequence joins TRBV7-2 and TRBJ2-3, with 9 bases identical to TRBD2. CDR3 length: 15 amino acids. V trimming: 1 base; J trimming: 4 bases; junction bases outside the gene matches: 3. Germline CDR1 SGHTA, CDR2 FQGNSA.

The V call is TRBV10-3, the J call TRBJ1-1, with D hard to call. Germline assignment: CDR1 ENHRY and CDR2 SYGVKD. The CDR3 consists of 16 residues. Trimming shortened V by 6 bases and J by 0 bases, and 17 bases separated the two germline ends. CDR3 sequence reads: CAIREGGSHLNTEAFF. For the CDR3, the DNA is TGTGCCATCAGGGAAGGCGGGTCGCACTTGAACACTGAAGCTTTCTTT.

The V gene is TRBV12-3 or TRBV12-4, the J gene TRBJ2-7, with D uncertain. V lost 8 bases and J 0 bases, leaving 11 bases between the germline ends. The length of the CDR3 is 13 residues. The CDR3 loop is CASSNGVSYEQYF. The CDR3 nucleotides read TGTGCCAGCTCCAACGGAGTCTCCTACGAGCAGTACTTC.

The CDR3 coding sequence is TGCAGTGCCCTCGTGGGGACTGAAGCTTTCTTT. Its translation is CSALVGTEAFF. The chain employs TRBV20-1 and TRBJ1-1; D not resolved. This CDR3 contains 11 residues. Germline CDR1 reads DFQATT; CDR2 reads SNEGSKA (reference sequence). Trimming cost V 6 bases and J 5 bases, with 10 bases left between them.

The V call is TRBV2, the J call TRBJ2-1; 7 bases map to TRBD2. Germline V gene data show CDR1 as SNHLY and CDR2 as FYNNEI. V lost 3 bases and J lost 5; bases outside the gene matches: 7. This CDR3 has 15 residues. CDR3 bases: TGTGCCAGCAGTGAGGAGGCGGGGAGGGACAATGAGCAGTTCTTC. This translates into CASSEEAGRDNEQFF.

The chain carries TRBV19 and TRBJ1-1, with D possibly being TRBD1 (6 bases). V dropped 7 bases and J dropped 0 bases, with 9 bases sitting between them. There are 13 residues in the CDR3. Germline V lookup: CDR1 LNHDA, CDR2 SQIVND (reference sequence). CDR3 nucleotide sequence: TGTGCCAGTAACAAGGGGGTGAACACTGAAGCTTTCTTT. This translates into CASNKGVNTEAFF.

This rearrangement joins TRBV5-1 to TRBJ1-1, with TRBD1 identical over 7 bases. The CDR3 spans 15 residues. V lost 1 base and J lost 5; bases outside the gene matches: 8. Germline V gene data show CDR1 as SGHRS and CDR2 as YFSETQ. The CDR3 sequence is CASSLSGRQGTEAFF. CDR3 nucleotides: TGCGCCAGCAGCTTGTCCGGACGACAGGGTACTGAAGCTTTCTTT.

The CDR3 DNA sequence: TGCGCCAGCAGCTTGAGGGCCCCACCCTACGAGCAGTACTTC. It is translated as CASSLRAPPYEQYF. This chain uses TRBV5-1 with TRBJ2-7; no firm D call. Germline V gene sequence: CDR1 SGHRS, CDR2 YFSETQ. Trimming removed 1 base at V and 2 bases at J, with 10 bases between. The CDR3 spans 14 residues.

This clone appeared a few times. The V gene is TRBV7-2, the J gene TRBJ1-5; a weak D match, TRBD1 (5 bases). The V and J ends lost 5 bases and 1 base respectively, with 18 bases between them. The germline gives CDR1 SGHTA, CDR2 FQGNSA. This CDR3 has 17 amino acids. The CDR3 loop reads CASSPQGVGLSNQPQHF. CDR3 nucleotide sequence: TGTGCCAGCAGCCCCCAAGGGGTGGGGTTAAGCAATCAGCCCCAGCATTTT.

This chain joins TRBV6-6 and TRBJ2-3; perhaps TRBD2 as D (6 bases). The CDR3 contains 15 residues. The V and J ends lost 2 bases and 6 bases respectively, with 15 bases between them. The V gene's germline CDR1 is MNHNY and CDR2 SVGAGI (reference sequence). The CDR3 loop reads CASSYAPSRGDTQYF. In DNA, the CDR3 is TGTGCCAGCAGTTACGCCCCAAGCCGGGGGGATACGCAGTATTTT.

The chain links TRBV27 to TRBJ1-6; D call uncertain. CDR3 size: 14 residues. Germline assignment: CDR1 MNHEY and CDR2 SMNVEV (reference sequence). V was cut by 9 bases and J by 5 bases, with 14 bases left in between. DNA of the CDR3: TGTGCCAGTTGGTCGAAACTCCATAATTCACCCCTCCACTTT. This codes for CASWSKLHNSPLHF.

The chain combines TRBV7-8 with TRBJ1-2, with D maybe TRBD1 (6 bases). Trimming cost V 5 bases and J 8 bases, with 21 bases left between them. This CDR3 is 15 amino acids long. The germline CDR1 and CDR2 sequences are SGHVS and FQNEAQ. The CDR3 DNA reads TGTGCCAGCAGCCCCACGGTCGGGGGCCGATGGGGCTACACCTTC. Amino acids: CASSPTVGGRWGYTF.